The rows below give T cell receptor beta chains drawn from one sample of a study of shared clonotypes between healthy human individuals. TCRdb keeps only in-frame clones here, not all; method: immunoSEQ multiplex PCR. Of 500,000 or so clones listed, 95% to 96% are singletons. The sample consisted of naive CD4+ T cells sorted from blood. The receptor set was obtained from a woman aged 25 to 39 in good health. Both conserved end residues are part of each CDR3. The D gene is left open where the match is weak. The size field is filled for only some rows; it gives once, few, many or a size class.

D gene	J gene	clone size	V gene	CDR3 DNA	CDR3 protein
-	TRBJ1-2	-	TRBV28	TGTGCCAGCAGTTTTGGGGGTGCTAACTATGGCTACACCTTC	CASSFGGANYGYTF
-	TRBJ2-5	-	TRBV7-8	TGTGCCAGCAGCCAGGGCAGTGAAGAGACCCAGTACTTC	CASSQGSEETQYF
TRBD1	TRBJ2-6	-	TRBV5-4	TGTGCCAGCACAATAGCAGGGGGCTCTGGGGCCAACGTCCTGACTTTC	CASTIAGGSGANVLTF
-	TRBJ1-2	-	TRBV5-1	TGCGCCAGCAGCTTGGCCGGAGGTTATGGCTACACCTTC	CASSLAGGYGYTF
-	TRBJ2-6	-	TRBV7-6	TGTGCCAGCAGCTTATTAGGGGTTTCTGGGGCCAACGTCCTGACTTTC	CASSLLGVSGANVLTF
-	TRBJ1-4	once	TRBV6-1	TGTGCCAGCAGTGAAGGGGCTAATCGGGAAAAACTGTTTTTT	CASSEGANREKLFF
-	TRBJ2-1	-	TRBV7-9	TGTGCCAGCAGCTTGCCCCGTATGTCGGGAACCCCATTTTACAATGAGCAGTTCTTC	CASSLPRMSGTPFYNEQFF
-	TRBJ2-5	-	TRBV29-1	TGCAGCGTGGAACTGGCACCCGTTACTCAAGAGACCCAGTACTTC	CSVELAPVTQETQYF
TRBD2	TRBJ2-7	-	TRBV30	TGTGCCTGGAGTGTCGCTCCCGGGACTAGCGGCTCCTACGAGCAGTACTTC	CAWSVAPGTSGSYEQYF
-	TRBJ1-2	few	TRBV5-1	TGCGCCAGCAGCATCTACAGGGACCCTCGCTATGGCTACACCTTC	CASSIYRDPRYGYTF
-	TRBJ2-5	-	TRBV7-6	TGTGCCAGCGGGGGACGGACCACCCAAGAGACCCAGTACTTC	CASGGRTTQETQYF
-	TRBJ2-5	-	TRBV19	TGTGCCAGTAGTAAGGCCTTAGGGATAGAGACCCAGTACTTC	CASSKALGIETQYF
TRBD2	TRBJ2-2	-	TRBV9	TGTGCCAGCAGCCGCGAGGGGCGGGAGGGCCACGGGGAGCTGTTTTTT	CASSREGREGHGELFF
TRBD1	TRBJ2-5	-	TRBV30	TGTGCCTGGGATACAGGGGGCGCGGCGCAGTACTTC	CAWDTGGAAQYF
TRBD1	TRBJ1-5	-	TRBV28	TGTGCCAGCAGGGGGGGACAGCGATTTTATAGCAATCAGCCCCAGCATTTT	CASRGGQRFYSNQPQHF
-	TRBJ2-1	-	TRBV6-6	TGTGCCAGCACCCAAGTTGGGGATTACAATGAGCAGTTCTTC	CASTQVGDYNEQFF
-	TRBJ1-5	-	TRBV10-3	TGTGCCATCCGGGCAGCAGGTCAGCCCCAGCATTTT	CAIRAAGQPQHF
-	TRBJ2-7	once	TRBV5-6	TGTGCCAGCAGCTTTTTAAGTGGTAAGAACGAGCAGTACTTC	CASSFLSGKNEQYF
TRBD2	TRBJ2-7	-	TRBV28	TGTGCCAGCAGCGGTCCCATAGCAAGCGGGATCTACGAGCAGTACTTC	CASSGPIASGIYEQYF
TRBD1	TRBJ2-1	-	TRBV28	TGTGCCAGCAGCTCTACGGGACAGGGCTACAATGAGCAGTTCTTC	CASSSTGQGYNEQFF
-	TRBJ1-3	-	TRBV5-1	TGCGCCAGTCGGGCGGGAGGCTCTGGAAACACCATATATTTT	CASRAGGSGNTIYF
TRBD1	TRBJ1-4	-	TRBV6-5	TGTGCCAGCTACAGGGGAGTGGGGGAAAAACTGTTTTTT	CASYRGVGEKLFF
TRBD1	TRBJ2-6	-	TRBV2	TGTGCCAGCAGGGCCAGGACAGGATCTGGGGCCAACGTCCTGACTTTC	CASRARTGSGANVLTF
-	TRBJ2-7	-	TRBV18	TGTGCCAGCTCAAGTGACTCCGGGTACGAGCAGTACTTC	CASSSDSGYEQYF
TRBD2	TRBJ2-7	-	TRBV27	TGTGCCAGCAGTTTGCAGCGGGAGGCCTACGAGCAGTACTTC	CASSLQREAYEQYF
TRBD1	TRBJ1-1	-	TRBV5-1	TGCGCCAGCAGCTTGGGATGGACAGGGGGCATGAACACTGAAGCTTTCTTT	CASSLGWTGGMNTEAFF
-	TRBJ1-5	-	TRBV28	TGTGCCAGCAACTCTCCGCAGGGTTTAAGGGGCAATCAGCCCCAGCATTTT	CASNSPQGLRGNQPQHF
TRBD1	TRBJ2-7	-	TRBV19	TGTGCCAGTAGTACCGACAGGGGGGCCGGTGGTGAGCAGTACTTC	CASSTDRGAGGEQYF